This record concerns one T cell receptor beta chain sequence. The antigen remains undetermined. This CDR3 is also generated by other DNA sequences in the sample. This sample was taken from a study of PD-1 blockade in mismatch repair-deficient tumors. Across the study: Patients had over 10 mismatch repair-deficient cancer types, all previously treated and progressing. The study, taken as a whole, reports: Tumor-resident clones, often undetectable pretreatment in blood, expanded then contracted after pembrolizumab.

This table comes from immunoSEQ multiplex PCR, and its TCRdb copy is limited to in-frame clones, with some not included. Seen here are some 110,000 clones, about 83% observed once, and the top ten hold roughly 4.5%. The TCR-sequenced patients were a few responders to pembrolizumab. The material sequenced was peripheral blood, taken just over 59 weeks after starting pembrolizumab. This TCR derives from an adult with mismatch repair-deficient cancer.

CDR3 nucleotides: TGTGCCAGCAGTTTACAGGGCAGAACTGAAGCTTTCTTT. Translated, it gives CASSLQGRTEAFF. The chain couples TRBV27 to TRBJ1-1, with a possible D match to TRBD1 (5 bases). The germline V and J ends were trimmed by 2 bases and 5 bases, with 9 bases remaining between them. The CDR3 has 13 residues. Per the germline V gene, CDR1 is MNHEY and CDR2 is SMNVEV (reference sequence).